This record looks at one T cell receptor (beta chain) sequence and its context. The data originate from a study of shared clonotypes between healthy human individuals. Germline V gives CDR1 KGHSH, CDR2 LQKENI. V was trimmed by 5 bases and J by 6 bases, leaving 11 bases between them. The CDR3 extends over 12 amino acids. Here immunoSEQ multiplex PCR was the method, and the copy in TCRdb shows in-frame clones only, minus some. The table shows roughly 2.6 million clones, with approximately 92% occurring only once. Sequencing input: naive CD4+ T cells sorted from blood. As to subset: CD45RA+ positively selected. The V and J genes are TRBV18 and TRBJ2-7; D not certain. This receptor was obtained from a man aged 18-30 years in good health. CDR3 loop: CASSKLRSEQYF. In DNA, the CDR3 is TGTGCCAGCTCAAAACTGCGCTCCGAGCAGTACTTC. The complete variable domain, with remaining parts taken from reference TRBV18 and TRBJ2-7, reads NAGVMQNPRHLVRRRGQEARLRCSPMKGHSHVYWYRQLPEEGLKFMVYLQKENIIDESGMPKERFSAEFPKEGPSILRIQQVVRGDSAAYFCASSKLRSEQYFGPGTRLTVT.